Listed here are 24 T cell receptor beta chains from one sample, sequenced in a study of blood T cell repertoires in COVID-19. Profiling relied on immunoSEQ multiplex PCR, and the TCRdb table lists in-frame clones only, not all of them. In the table there are about 220,000 clones, 80% to 90% of which are singletons. Specimen: peripheral blood. The source of these receptors is a man aged 25-40 years with active or convalescent COVID-19.

The chain links TRBV19 to TRBJ2-7, with 10 bases identical to TRBD2. The V segment lost 5 bases and the J segment 0 bases; nucleotides outside the gene matches: 7. CDR1 and CDR2 from the germline V gene are LNHDA and SQIVND (reference sequence). There are 16 residues in the CDR3. The CDR3: CASSAWTSGSSYEQYF. CDR3 nucleotides: TGTGCCAGTAGTGCCTGGACTAGCGGTAGCTCCTACGAGCAGTACTTC.

The rearrangement links TRBV12-3 or TRBV12-4 to TRBJ1-4; D not resolved. The CDR3 has 12 residues. V shed 3 bases and J shed 15 bases, with 14 bases lying between them. CDR3 in DNA: TGTGCCAGCAGTTTTGGTGAGGCCGTATTGTTTTTT. Translating it yields CASSFGEAVLFF.

This chain uses TRBV4-3 with TRBJ2-5, with a weak D call TRBD1 (6 bases). CDR1 and CDR2 (germline): LGHNA, YSLEER. CDR3 length: 16 residues. V was cut by 0 bases and J by 4 bases, with 15 bases left in between. The CDR3 sequence is CASSQEPARGGETQYF. The CDR3 DNA reads as TGCGCCAGCAGCCAAGAACCAGCGCGAGGGGGAGAGACCCAGTACTTC.

The chain employs TRBV5-6 and TRBJ2-6; TRBD1 matches 7 bases. This CDR3 has 18 amino acids. Germline CDR1 is SGHDT and CDR2 is YYEEEE. The J segment lost 0 bases and the V segment lost 4 bases, leaving 10 bases of the junction unmatched. The CDR3 region is CASSPLGQAVSGANVLTF. CDR3 DNA: TGTGCCAGCAGCCCTCTAGGACAGGCCGTCTCTGGGGCCAACGTCCTGACTTTC.

V usage is TRBV5-6 and J usage is TRBJ1-6; the D gene is possibly TRBD1 (6 bases). Germline-derived CDR1 and CDR2 are SGHDT and YYEEEE. V was clipped by 2 bases and J by 6 bases, with 6 bases between them. The CDR3 length is 13 residues. The CDR3 loop is CASSFRGNSPLHF. CDR3 sequence (DNA): TGTGCCAGCAGCTTCAGGGGTAATTCACCCCTCCACTTT.

This chain joins TRBV10-3 and TRBJ2-7, with 8 bases identical to TRBD1. The CDR3 is 13 residues long. The V segment lost 6 bases and the J segment 4 bases; nucleotides outside the gene matches: 5. CDR1 and CDR2 (germline): ENHRY, SYGVKD. The CDR3 spells CAISQGARYEQYF. In nucleotides, the CDR3 is TGTGCCATCAGCCAGGGGGCGCGGTACGAGCAGTACTTC.

The J gene is TRBJ1-2, the V gene TRBV5-1; no firm D call. The CDR3 has 15 residues. The germline CDR1 and CDR2 sequences are SGHRS and YFSETQ. Trimming pared 4 bases from V and 0 bases from J, leaving 13 bases between. The CDR3 nucleotides read TGCGCCAGCAGCCCCTCGACGGGAGCTAACTATGGCTACACCTTC. Translated: CASSPSTGANYGYTF.

V and J are TRBV2 and TRBJ2-2; 10 nucleotides line up with TRBD2. V dropped 6 bases and J dropped 5; count of bases not matched to a gene: 6. The germline gives CDR1 SNHLY, CDR2 FYNNEI. The CDR3 is made up of 15 amino acids. CDR3 loop: CASRGGTSVTGELFF. CDR3 coding DNA: TGTGCCAGCAGGGGGGGGACTAGCGTAACCGGGGAGCTGTTTTTT.

The rearrangement uses TRBV28 and TRBJ1-2; TRBD1 matches 9 bases. V lost 7 bases and J lost 7; bases outside the gene matches: 10. The CDR3 has 14 amino acids. The germline V gene encodes CDR1 MDHEN and CDR2 SYDVKM. CDR3: CASIRDRVRSGYTF. DNA for the CDR3: TGTGCCAGCATCCGGGACAGGGTTAGGAGTGGCTACACCTTC.

This chain uses TRBV7-2 with TRBJ2-2, with 10 bases that match TRBD2. The CDR3 totals 16 residues. Germline CDR1 and CDR2: SGHTA and FQGNSA. V shed 5 bases and J 7 bases; nucleotides not matched to a gene: 10. CDR3: CASSTIGSGGNGELFF. The CDR3 bases are TGTGCCAGCAGCACCATCGGTAGCGGGGGGAACGGGGAGCTGTTTTTT.

The J gene is TRBJ1-6, the V gene TRBV6-6; TRBD1 aligns across 8 bases. CDR1 and CDR2 (germline): MNHNY, SVGAGI (reference sequence). This CDR3 comprises 15 residues. J lost 9 bases, V lost 2 bases, and 6 bases had no gene match. The CDR3 nucleotides are TGTGCCAGCAGTTACGGACAGGGTTGGGGTTCACCCCTCCACTTT. Its protein product is CASSYGQGWGSPLHF.

The chain combines TRBV7-9 with TRBJ2-7; maybe TRBD1 (6 bases). The CDR3 extends over 15 amino acids. Between the trimmed V and J ends, which lost 5 bases and 6 bases, there was a span of 20 bases. Germline V gene data show CDR1 as SEHNR and CDR2 as FQNEAQ (reference sequence). In DNA form, the CDR3 reads TGTGCCAGCAGCCCACCCGGGACATCCCATGGCGAGCAGTACTTC. It is translated as CASSPPGTSHGEQYF.

The chain joins TRBV5-5 to TRBJ2-1; 9 bases are shared with TRBD2. This CDR3 comprises 18 residues. J lost 2 bases, V lost 1 base, and 10 bases had no gene match. Germline-derived CDR1 and CDR2 are SGHKS and YYEKEE (reference sequence). For the CDR3, the DNA is TGTGCCAGCAGCTTGTGGCCTAGCGGGATATTAGCCTACAATGAGCAGTTCTTC. It specifies CASSLWPSGILAYNEQFF.

For this clone: An end of the junction does not agree with germline; a read error may underlie this. The rearrangement joins TRBV28 to TRBJ2-1; D unresolved. Per the germline V gene, CDR1 is MDHEN and CDR2 is SYDVKM. The CDR3 is 13 amino acids. CDR3 residues: CASSLWSVVEQFF. In DNA form, the CDR3 reads TGTGCCAGCAGCTTATGGAGCGTCGTTGAGCAGTTCTTC. Supplemented by reference TRBV28 and TRBJ2-1, the full variable domain reads DVKVTQSSRYLVKRTGEKVFLECVQDMDHENMFWYRQDPGLGLRLIYFSYDVKMKEKGDIPEGYSVSREKKERFSLILESASTNQTSMYLCASSLWSVVEQFFGPGTRLTVL.

CDR3 nucleotide sequence: TGTGCCAGCAGTGGGAACAGGGGGACGGGGGAAAAACTGTTTTTT. Translation: CASSGNRGTGEKLFF. The rearrangement uses TRBV2 and TRBJ1-4; 8 bases map to TRBD1. Germline V gene data show CDR1 as SNHLY and CDR2 as FYNNEI. V gave up 4 bases and J gave up 8 bases; unmatched junction bases: 9. The CDR3 has 15 amino acids.

CDR3 residues: CASSPGQGDGYTF. The CDR3, as DNA: TGTGCCAGCAGCCCTGGACAGGGGGATGGCTACACCTTC. V and J are TRBV11-2 and TRBJ1-2, with TRBD1 identical over 10 bases. Germline trimming cut 5 bases from V and 6 bases from J; bases unmatched to any gene: 3. Looked up from germline, CDR1 is SGHAT and CDR2 is FQNNGV. This CDR3 region has 13 residues.

The rearrangement joins TRBV5-4 to TRBJ2-2; possibly TRBD1 for D (7 bases). The length of the CDR3 is 15 residues. Looked up from germline, CDR1 is SGHNT and CDR2 is YYREEE (reference sequence). With 2 bases removed from V and 4 bases from J, the gap between germline ends came to 12 bases. This chain's CDR3 is CASSFRGEVTGELFF. CDR3 in DNA: TGTGCCAGCAGCTTCAGGGGGGAGGTCACCGGGGAGCTGTTTTTT. The complete variable domain, with remaining parts taken from reference TRBV5-4 and TRBJ2-2, reads ETGVTQSPTHLIKTRGQQVTLRCSSQSGHNTVSWYQQALGQGPQFIFQYYREEENGRGNFPPRFSGLQFPNYSSELNVNALELDDSALYLCASSFRGEVTGELFFGEGSRLTVL.

J is TRBJ2-1 and V is TRBV27; 8 nucleotides agree with TRBD2. CDR3 length equals 14 residues. V lost 4 bases and J lost 5; bases outside the gene matches: 4. CDR1 is MNHEY, CDR2 SMNVEV, per germline (reference sequence). CDR3 in amino acids: CASSSIGGDNEQFF. CDR3 sequence (DNA): TGTGCCAGCAGTTCTATCGGGGGGGACAATGAGCAGTTCTTC.

This chain connects TRBV5-1 to TRBJ2-2; 7 bases are shared with TRBD1. This CDR3 is 17 amino acids long. The trim removed 1 base at V and 0 bases at J, leaving 6 bases unmatched. Germline loops: CDR1 SGHRS, CDR2 YFSETQ. The CDR3 nucleotides read TGCGCCAGCAGCTTGAGTCGGACAGGACCGAACACCGGGGAGCTGTTTTTT. It codes for CASSLSRTGPNTGELFF.

In its sample, this clone was seen a few times. The genes are TRBV6-1 and TRBJ1-6, with D hard to call. Between the trimmed V and J ends, which lost 1 base and 7 bases, there was a span of 5 bases. Germline-derived CDR1 and CDR2 are MNHNS and SASEGT. The CDR3 runs to 13 residues. The CDR3 sequence is CASSEVENSPLHF. CDR3 nucleotide sequence: TGTGCCAGCAGTGAAGTTGAGAATTCACCCCTCCACTTT.

This chain links TRBV27 with TRBJ2-2, with D hard to call. Germline V gives CDR1 MNHEY, CDR2 SMNVEV (reference sequence). Trimming removed 5 bases from V and 3 bases from J, with 19 bases in between. The CDR3 length is 17 residues. The chain's CDR3 is CASSPQIGLADTGELFF. DNA for the CDR3: TGTGCCAGCAGTCCCCAGATCGGATTAGCCGACACCGGGGAGCTGTTTTTT.

In this sample, this clone turned up once. The rearrangement links TRBV5-4 to TRBJ1-6, with D perhaps matching TRBD1 (5 bases). The CDR3 consists of 17 residues. Germline V gives CDR1 SGHNT, CDR2 YYREEE (reference sequence). Deletions cut 3 bases from V and 1 base from J, with 14 bases between. Written as DNA, the CDR3 is TGTGCCAGCAGCTCGGCGGGGGGTGGATCCTATAATTCACCCCTCCACTTT. This codes for CASSSAGGGSYNSPLHF.

The chain joins TRBV7-2 to TRBJ2-5; no definite D call. V lost 8 bases, J lost 4 bases, and 5 bases lay in between. The germline gives CDR1 SGHTA, CDR2 FQGNSA. The CDR3 runs 10 residues. CDR3 protein: CASGRETQYF. The CDR3 nucleotides are TGTGCCAGCGGCCGAGAGACCCAGTACTTC.

The chain recombines TRBV6-5 with TRBJ2-2, with 11 bases aligning to TRBD1. Germline loops: CDR1 MNHEY, CDR2 SVGAGI. CDR3 length: 15 amino acids. J lost 7 bases, V lost 6 bases, and 7 bases had no gene match. The DNA of the CDR3 is TGTGCCAGCAGCGACGGGACAGGGGGGATCGGGGAGCTGTTTTTT. Protein sequence: CASSDGTGGIGELFF.